The rows below give T cell receptor beta chains drawn from one sample of a study of yellow fever vaccine responses in identical twins. TCRdb passed the RT-PCR reads through MiXCR, listing each CDR3 protein once. The sample comprises 950 to 1,500 distinct CDR3 sequences, about 90% of which are singletons, and roughly 8.7% rests with the top ten. This material consisted of T cells from blood (PBMCs), unsorted or a sorted subset (not recorded which), taken before or after yellow fever vaccination (not recorded which). The receptor set was obtained from a female donor who received the yellow fever vaccine. Both conserved end residues are part of each CDR3. The D gene is left open where the match is weak. Clone size is stated in some rows and not others, as once, few, many or a class when expanded.

CDR3aa: CASSYDRGRHSGNTIYF; CDR3nt: TGTGCCAGCAGTTACGACAGGGGTCGGCATTCTGGAAACACCATATATTTT; v_gene: TRBV6-2/TRBV6-3; len: 17; j_gene: TRBJ1-3; d_gene: TRBD1; abundance: NA
CDR3aa: CASGLQGASWETQYF; CDR3nt: TGTGCCAGCGGATTACAGGGGGCCTCGTGGGAGACCCAGTACTTC; v_gene: TRBV11-2; len: 15; j_gene: TRBJ2-5; d_gene: TRBD1; abundance: once
CDR3aa: CASSYLRQSTDTQYF; CDR3nt: TGTGCCAGCAGTTACTTGAGACAAAGCACAGATACGCAGTATTTT; v_gene: TRBV6-5; len: 15; j_gene: TRBJ2-3; d_gene: NA; abundance: NA
CDR3aa: CATDRGSEAFF; CDR3nt: TGTGCCACTGACAGGGGATCTGAAGCTTTCTTT; v_gene: TRBV19; len: 11; j_gene: TRBJ1-1; d_gene: TRBD1; abundance: NA
CDR3aa: CASNRGTSNQPQHF; CDR3nt: TGTGCCAGTAACAGGGGGACTAGCAATCAGCCCCAGCATTTT; v_gene: TRBV28; len: 14; j_gene: TRBJ1-5; d_gene: TRBD1; abundance: once
CDR3aa: CASSQGGGNADTQYF; CDR3nt: TGTGCCAGCAGCCAAGGTGGCGGGAACGCAGATACGCAGTATTTT; v_gene: TRBV4-2; len: 15; j_gene: TRBJ2-3; d_gene: NA; abundance: NA
CDR3aa: CASSQDFARAPYEQYF; CDR3nt: TGCGCCAGCAGCCAAGATTTCGCTAGGGCGCCCTACGAGCAGTACTTC; v_gene: TRBV4-1; len: 16; j_gene: TRBJ2-7; d_gene: NA; abundance: NA
CDR3aa: CASSSRLYNEQFF; CDR3nt: TGTGCCAGCAGCTCCAGACTATACAATGAGCAGTTCTTC; v_gene: TRBV7-2; len: 13; j_gene: TRBJ2-1; d_gene: NA; abundance: once
CDR3aa: CSARPRGDTEAFF; CDR3nt: TGCAGTGCTAGACCCCGTGGGGACACTGAAGCTTTCTTT; v_gene: TRBV20-1; len: 13; j_gene: TRBJ1-1; d_gene: NA; abundance: NA
CDR3aa: CASSLEREANSPLHF; CDR3nt: TGTGCCAGCAGCTTGGAAAGGGAGGCTAATTCACCCCTCCACTTT; v_gene: TRBV5-4; len: 15; j_gene: TRBJ1-6; d_gene: NA; abundance: NA
CDR3aa: CASSSGTQGNTIYF; CDR3nt: TGTGCCAGCAGTTCCGGGACTCAGGGAAACACCATATATTTT; v_gene: TRBV2; len: 14; j_gene: TRBJ1-3; d_gene: NA; abundance: NA
CDR3aa: CASSQTPSSYNSPLHF; CDR3nt: TGCGCCAGCAGTCAAACCCCAAGCTCCTATAATTCACCCCTCCACTTT; v_gene: TRBV23-1; len: 16; j_gene: TRBJ1-6; d_gene: NA; abundance: NA
CDR3aa: CASTSGQTWDTQYF; CDR3nt: TGTGCCAGCACATCAGGGCAGACGTGGGATACGCAGTATTTT; v_gene: TRBV12-3/TRBV12-4; len: 14; j_gene: TRBJ2-3; d_gene: NA; abundance: NA